These 18 T cell receptor beta chains came from one sample sequenced in a study of T-cell reconstitution after alpha-beta-depleted transplantation in children. This sample's TCRbeta library carried unique molecular identifier barcodes. Each CDR3 protein gets one entry after TCRdb re-called the PCR reads with MiXCR. The sample shows 350,000 to 400,000 distinct CDR3 sequences, roughly 13% of them seen only once. This material consisted of PBMCs, taken from the stem cell graft. The receptor set was obtained from a human donor who donated a stem cell graft to a child with Fanconi anemia.

This chain joins TRBV2 and TRBJ2-1; 9 bases match TRBD1. Germline values: CDR1 SNHLY, CDR2 FYNNEI. The trim removed 3 bases at V and 3 bases at J, leaving 3 bases unmatched. The CDR3 is made up of 15 amino acids. This chain's CDR3 is CASSEDRGHYNEQFF. In nucleotides, the CDR3 is TGTGCCAGCAGTGAGGACAGGGGTCACTACAATGAGCAGTTCTTC.

The CDR3, as DNA: TGTGCCTGGAGTGTACTAGGGTTTCACGAGCAGTACTTC. Protein sequence: CAWSVLGFHEQYF. The chain employs TRBV30 and TRBJ2-7, with D maybe TRBD2 (5 bases). Germline-derived CDR1 and CDR2 are GTSNPN and SVGIG (reference sequence). This CDR3 has 13 amino acids. The V gene lost 0 bases and the J gene lost 5 bases, with 11 bases spanning the gap.

This clonotype was seen repeatedly, ten times or more. The chain carries TRBV24-1 and TRBJ2-1, with D perhaps matching TRBD1 (6 bases). The CDR3 extends over 16 amino acids. The germline V and J ends were trimmed by 2 bases and 0 bases, with 10 bases remaining between them. In germline, CDR1 is KGHDR, CDR2 SFDVKD. The CDR3 DNA reads as TGTGCCACCAGTGATTCTACAGGGCGCTCCTACAATGAGCAGTTCTTC. This gives the protein CATSDSTGRSYNEQFF.

This clonotype was counted ten times or more. The chain has TRBV5-1 and TRBJ1-1; perhaps TRBD1 as D (5 bases). Germline V gene data show CDR1 as SGHRS and CDR2 as YFSETQ. The CDR3 has 16 amino acids. V lost 4 bases and J lost 1, with 17 bases in between. In DNA, the CDR3 is TGCGCCAGCAGCGTGGTTCCGGGACTGAGGAACACTGAAGCTTTCTTT. Encoded protein: CASSVVPGLRNTEAFF.

V is TRBV5-1 and J is TRBJ2-3; D remains ambiguous. Deletions cut 0 bases from V and 9 bases from J, with 17 bases between. The germline gives CDR1 SGHRS, CDR2 YFSETQ. The CDR3 is 15 amino acids. CDR3 amino acids: CASSLEGSGRGTQYF. CDR3 nucleotides: TGCGCCAGCAGCTTGGAGGGCTCCGGGCGTGGAACGCAGTATTTT. The full variable domain, with the rest looked up from reference TRBV5-1 and TRBJ2-3, is KAGVTQTPRYLIKTRGQQVTLSCSPISGHRSVSWYQQTPGQGLQFLFEYFSETQRNKGNFPGRFSGRQFSNSRSEMNVSTLELGDSALYLCASSLEGSGRGTQYFGPGTRLTVL.

This clonotype occurred a few times. The rearrangement joins TRBV20-1 to TRBJ2-2; D might be TRBD2 (5 bases). The germline V gene encodes CDR1 DFQATT and CDR2 SNEGSKA (reference sequence). The CDR3 is made up of 14 amino acids. With 5 bases removed from V and 3 bases from J, the gap between germline ends came to 13 bases. In nucleotides, the CDR3 is TGCAGTGCTGGACTTACCCCTGACACCGGGGAGCTGTTTTTT. It yields the protein CSAGLTPDTGELFF.

The rearrangement uses TRBV25-1 and TRBJ1-1; D is uncertain. This CDR3 is built from 13 residues. CDR1 and CDR2 from the germline V gene are MGHDK and SYGVNS. V was cut by 7 bases and J by 1 base, with 10 bases left in between. The CDR3 spells CASTSTANTEAFF. The CDR3 DNA follows: TGTGCCAGCACCAGTACAGCGAACACTGAAGCTTTCTTT.

This chain joins TRBV20-1 and TRBJ2-3; D call uncertain. The CDR3 is 12 residues long. Germline lookup yields CDR1 DFQATT and CDR2 SNEGSKA (reference sequence). With 5 bases removed from V and 4 bases from J, the gap between germline ends came to 10 bases. The CDR3: CSASTVADTQYF. The CDR3 region has the DNA TGCAGTGCTTCCACAGTTGCAGATACGCAGTATTTT.

This clonotype turned up a few times. This sequence joins TRBV7-2 and TRBJ2-5; D not certain. This CDR3 region has 13 residues. The V end lost 1 base, the J end lost 8 bases, and 11 bases lay between the germline ends. Germline assignment: CDR1 SGHTA and CDR2 FQGNSA. The DNA for the CDR3 is TGTGCCAGCAGCTTAGGTCGGCTCAATACCCAGTACTTC. This codes for CASSLGRLNTQYF.

The chain is built from TRBV19 and TRBJ1-6; no firm D call. Germline values: CDR1 LNHDA, CDR2 SQIVND (reference sequence). The CDR3 is 12 amino acids. Trimming shortened V by 6 bases and J by 7 bases, and 7 bases separated the two germline ends. The CDR3 coding sequence is TGTGCCAGTAGCAACTCGAATTCACCCCTCCACTTT. It codes for CASSNSNSPLHF. Using reference TRBV19 and TRBJ1-6 for the parts outside the CDR3, the full variable domain is DGGITQSPKYLFRKEGQNVTLSCEQNLNHDAMYWYRQDPGQGLRLIYYSQIVNDFQKGDIAEGYSVSREKKESFPLTVTSAQKNPTAFYLCASSNSNSPLHFGNGTRLTVT.

The rearrangement links TRBV7-2 to TRBJ1-6; D is perhaps TRBD1 (5 bases). The CDR3 sequence is 14 residues long. Germline V gene data show CDR1 as SGHTA and CDR2 as FQGNSA. With 5 bases removed from V and 6 bases from J, the gap between germline ends came to 11 bases. The DNA of the CDR3 is TGTGCCAGCAGCCTGACGACAGTTAATTCACCCCTCCACTTT. Protein sequence: CASSLTTVNSPLHF.

This CDR3 is CSAPRDRYETQYF. As DNA, the CDR3 is TGCAGTGCACCGAGGGACAGGTACGAGACCCAGTACTTC. The genes are TRBV20-1 and TRBJ2-5; 8 bases match TRBD1. V lost 6 bases to trimming and J lost 5 bases; unmatched junction nucleotides: 8. The CDR3 sequence is 13 residues long. Germline CDR1 and CDR2: DFQATT and SNEGSKA (reference sequence).

In its sample, this clonotype was seen many times. The V call is TRBV5-1, the J call TRBJ1-1, with D tentatively TRBD1 (6 bases). The V gene's germline CDR1 is SGHRS and CDR2 YFSETQ. The CDR3 has 15 residues. The V end was cut by 4 bases, the J end by 7 bases, with 20 bases between. The DNA of the CDR3 is TGCGCCAGCAGCCTGGGGACAAGCAAGAAAAATGAAGCTTTCTTT. Translation: CASSLGTSKKNEAFF.

J is TRBJ2-7 and V is TRBV6-1, with TRBD1 identical over 11 bases. The CDR3 consists of 13 residues. The junction had 5 bases not matched to a gene; V was cut back by 6 bases and J by 7 bases. Germline-derived CDR1 and CDR2 are MNHNS and SASEGT. This chain's CDR3 is CASRAGTGGEQYV. The CDR3 bases are TGTGCCAGCAGAGCCGGGACAGGGGGGGAGCAGTACGTC.

The table lists this clonotype with many counts. The rearrangement uses TRBV28 and TRBJ2-7; 10 bases match TRBD2. V lost 5 bases, J lost 2 bases, and 6 bases stayed unmatched. CDR1 is MDHEN and CDR2 is SYDVKM in the germline V gene. CDR3 size: 15 residues. CDR3 in amino acids: CASSPLAGVTYEQYV. The CDR3, as DNA: TGTGCCAGCAGTCCCCTAGCGGGGGTAACCTACGAGCAGTACGTC.

The gene calls are TRBV4-3 and TRBJ2-2; 8 bases fit TRBD1. Trimming removed 2 bases from V and 4 bases from J; junction bases left unmatched: 3. CDR1 is LGHNA and CDR2 is YSLEER in the germline V gene. CDR3 length: 15 residues. CDR3 nucleotides: TGCGCCAGCAGCCAAAACAGGGGGAGCACCGGGGAGCTGTTTTTT. Translating gives CASSQNRGSTGELFF.

The rearrangement joins TRBV6-2 or TRBV6-3 to TRBJ1-1; D is possibly TRBD1 (6 bases). This CDR3 has 14 residues. V was shortened by 2 bases and J by 4 bases, with 11 bases between the two germline ends. Germline CDR1 is MNHEY and CDR2 is SVGEGT. The DNA of the CDR3 is TGTGCCAGCAGTTACGGGCAGGGGACCACTGAAGCTTTCTTT. This codes for CASSYGQGTTEAFF.

V gene TRBV19 combines with J gene TRBJ1-1; 8 bases are shared with TRBD1. The length of the CDR3 is 14 residues. Trimming at V came to 8 bases and at J to 10 bases, leaving 15 bases not matched to a gene. The germline gives CDR1 LNHDA, CDR2 SQIVND (reference sequence). CDR3 sequence: CASSSGQGSFGAFF. Written as DNA, the CDR3 is TGTGCCAGTTCTAGTGGACAGGGCTCATTTGGAGCTTTCTTT.